The 16 T cell receptor beta chains below all came from one sample that was sequenced in a study of blood T cell repertoires in COVID-19. Here immunoSEQ multiplex PCR was the method, and the copy in TCRdb shows in-frame clones only, minus some. The sample contains approximately 190,000 clones, over 75% of which appear only once. The sample comprised peripheral blood. These receptors all stem from an elderly man with acute or convalescent COVID-19.

V and J are TRBV7-2 and TRBJ1-6; the match to TRBD1 covers 9 bases. V trimming: 5 bases; J trimming: 10 bases; junction bases outside the gene matches: 6. Germline CDR1 and CDR2: SGHTA and FQGNSA. CDR3 size: 14 residues. The CDR3 DNA is TGTGCCAGCAGCCCCGGACAGGGGAACTCACCCCTCCACTTT. It specifies CASSPGQGNSPLHF.

This clone was seen just once. The chain carries TRBV19 and TRBJ1-2; D is unresolved. This CDR3 spans 15 amino acids. Trimming removed 6 bases at V and 5 bases at J, with 19 bases between. Germline loops: CDR1 LNHDA, CDR2 SQIVND (reference sequence). CDR3 region: CASSPEIGERYGYTF. CDR3 nucleotides: TGTGCCAGTAGCCCGGAGATCGGGGAGCGATATGGCTACACCTTC.

This clone was found once. The chain uses TRBV7-9 and TRBJ1-5; TRBD1 matches at 7 bases. Germline assignment: CDR1 SEHNR and CDR2 FQNEAQ (reference sequence). The CDR3 runs 16 residues. V lost 1 base to trimming and J lost 2 bases; unmatched junction nucleotides: 5. The CDR3 protein is CASSLGPTGGNQPQHF. The CDR3 region has the DNA TGTGCCAGCAGCTTAGGACCCACAGGGGGCAATCAGCCCCAGCATTTT.

This chain links TRBV4-1 with TRBJ1-4, with a tentative D call TRBD1 (5 bases). The germline V gene encodes CDR1 MGHRA and CDR2 YSYEKL. The CDR3 loop spans 13 amino acids. V was pared by 0 bases and J by 11 bases, with 10 bases between. CDR3 DNA: TGCGCCAGCAGCCAAGATAACGGGGGTAAACTGTTTTTT. It translates to CASSQDNGGKLFF.

V and J are TRBV12-5 and TRBJ2-2; 7 bases align to TRBD2. Germline CDR1 reads LGHNT; CDR2 reads FRNRAP. Losses at the gene ends were 0 bases for V and 5 bases for J; bases not matched to a gene: 6. This CDR3 spans 16 amino acids. The chain's CDR3 is CASGLVRPSGTGELFF. CDR3 DNA sequence: TGTGCTAGTGGTTTGGTACGTCCTAGCGGTACCGGGGAGCTGTTTTTT.

V gene TRBV6-1 combines with J gene TRBJ1-1, with D perhaps matching TRBD1 (5 bases). CDR3 size: 14 residues. The ends were cut back, 3 bases at V and 1 base at J, with 9 bases in the middle. CDR1 and CDR2 (germline): MNHNS, SASEGT. The CDR3 sequence: CASSDRVSNTEAFF. The CDR3 bases are TGTGCCAGCAGTGACAGGGTTTCGAACACTGAAGCTTTCTTT.

The chain carries TRBV11-1 and TRBJ1-2; tentative D call: TRBD1 (5 bases). Per the germline V gene, CDR1 is SGHAT and CDR2 is FQDESV (reference sequence). Trimming shortened V by 3 bases and J by 2 bases, and 7 bases separated the two germline ends. The CDR3 runs 13 residues. The CDR3 spells CASSFRTNYGYTF. CDR3 sequence (DNA): TGTGCCAGCAGCTTTAGGACAAACTATGGCTACACCTTC.

The chain employs TRBV5-4 and TRBJ1-5, with a weak D call TRBD1 (5 bases). Germline loops: CDR1 SGHNT, CDR2 YYREEE (reference sequence). V lost 4 bases to trimming and J lost 6 bases, with 17 bases between them. CDR3 length: 15 residues. The CDR3 DNA reads TGTGCCAGCAGCCCGGGGACTGGATCAGGTCAGCCCCAGCATTTT. Its translation is CASSPGTGSGQPQHF. Variable domain in full (rest from reference TRBV5-4 and TRBJ1-5): ETGVTQSPTHLIKTRGQQVTLRCSSQSGHNTVSWYQQALGQGPQFIFQYYREEENGRGNFPPRFSGLQFPNYSSELNVNALELDDSALYLCASSPGTGSGQPQHFGDGTRLSIL.

The J gene is TRBJ1-2, the V gene TRBV3-1 (or the pseudogene TRBV3-2), with 7 bases identical to TRBD1. This CDR3 has 16 amino acids. Per the germline V gene, CDR1 is LGHDT and CDR2 is YNNKEL (reference sequence). J gave up 3 bases and V 2 bases, and 9 bases lay outside the gene matches. For the CDR3, the DNA is TGTGCCAGCAGCCAAACCCCCGGACAGGAGTACTATGGCTACACCTTC. This sequence encodes CASSQTPGQEYYGYTF.

The chain carries TRBV7-2 and TRBJ1-2; 9 bases are shared with TRBD1. The CDR3 extends over 14 amino acids. The ends lost 5 bases at V and 7 bases at J; junction bases unmatched: 8. The germline CDR1 and CDR2 sequences are SGHTA and FQGNSA. CDR3 nucleotide sequence: TGTGCCAGCAGCAGGGGACAGGGAGGTTTTGGCTACACCTTC. Translating it yields CASSRGQGGFGYTF.

Regarding this clone: The same CDR3 arises from other DNA sequences in this sample as well. The gene calls are TRBV19 and TRBJ1-2; D not certain. Looked up from germline, CDR1 is LNHDA and CDR2 is SQIVND (reference sequence). This CDR3 has 13 residues. Trimming cost V 3 bases and J 3 bases, with 8 bases left between them. The DNA of the CDR3 is TGTGCCAGTAGTATTAACGGAGACTATGGCTACACCTTC. It translates to CASSINGDYGYTF.

The CDR3 is CATSDRLSYGYTF. In nucleotides, the CDR3 is TGTGCCACCAGTGACAGGCTGTCCTATGGCTACACCTTC. V gene TRBV24-1 combines with J gene TRBJ1-2; no clear D. This CDR3 comprises 13 residues. The germline V gene encodes CDR1 KGHDR and CDR2 SFDVKD. V gave up 4 bases and J gave up 4 bases, with 9 bases separating them.

This clone appeared once. The gene calls are TRBV6-7 and TRBJ2-7; TRBD2 aligns across 8 bases. TRBV6-7 is reported as an ORF; its role is uncertain. The CDR3 covers 17 residues. V lost 0 bases and J lost 1; bases outside the gene matches: 8. The chain's CDR3 is CASSYSPGREGSYEQYV. The DNA of the CDR3 is TGTGCCAGCAGTTACTCCCCGGGTCGGGAGGGATCCTACGAGCAGTACGTC.

The chain has TRBV18 and TRBJ2-2; 8 nucleotides align to TRBD2. V dropped 6 bases and J dropped 3; count of bases not matched to a gene: 3. Germline values: CDR1 KGHSH, CDR2 LQKENI. This CDR3 comprises 14 residues. CDR3 loop: CASSSGTYTGELFF. CDR3 nucleotides: TGTGCCAGCTCTAGCGGGACGTACACCGGGGAGCTGTTTTTT.

This clone was found a few times. The rearrangement links TRBV5-1 to TRBJ2-5; TRBD2 matches 9 bases. CDR3 length equals 14 residues. The V and J ends lost 7 bases and 5 bases, in that order; junction bases with no gene match: 9. CDR1 and CDR2 from the germline V gene are SGHRS and YFSETQ. The CDR3 DNA follows: TGCGCCAGCTCTGGCGGGAGGGATTGGGAGACCCAGTACTTC. It codes for CASSGGRDWETQYF.

The gene calls are TRBV25-1 and TRBJ2-1; 8 positions match TRBD2. V was clipped by 6 bases and J by 7 bases; unmatched bases: 14. The CDR3 sequence is 16 residues long. Germline V gene data show CDR1 as MGHDK and CDR2 as SYGVNS. The CDR3 sequence is CASSQTGGPSGNEQFF. Here the CDR3 DNA reads TGTGCCAGCAGCCAAACGGGAGGGCCCTCGGGTAATGAGCAGTTCTTC. The full variable domain, in which reference TRBV25-1 and TRBJ2-1 provide the parts outside the CDR3, is EADIYQTPRYLVIGTGKKITLECSQTMGHDKMYWYQQDPGMELHLIHYSYGVNSTEKGDLSSESTVSRIRTEHFPLTLESARPSHTSQYLCASSQTGGPSGNEQFFGPGTRLTVL.